The 28 T cell receptor beta chains listed next were all sequenced from one sample in a study of blood T cell repertoires in COVID-19. Data came from immunoSEQ multiplex PCR; TCRdb stores just in-frame clones and leaves some out. The sample shows a few hundred thousand clones, 86% of them seen only once. Sequencing was performed on peripheral blood. The source is a man aged 25-45 years who had recovered from COVID-19.

The CDR3 sequence is CSASVTGASTEAFF. DNA of the CDR3: TGCAGTGCTAGTGTAACTGGGGCAAGCACTGAAGCTTTCTTT. The chain joins TRBV20-1 to TRBJ1-1, with D maybe TRBD1 (5 bases). The CDR3 contains 14 residues. In germline, CDR1 is DFQATT, CDR2 SNEGSKA (reference sequence). V was clipped by 3 bases and J by 4 bases, with 15 bases between them.

The DNA of the CDR3 is TGTGCCGGAGACAGCTATGGCTACACCTTC. It codes for CAGDSYGYTF. The chain recombines TRBV6-9 with TRBJ1-2; D perhaps matches TRBD1 (5 bases). The CDR3 totals 10 residues. V gave up 11 bases and J gave up 4 bases, with 8 bases separating them. Germline V gene lookup returns CDR1 MNHGY and CDR2 SVAAGI.

This clone is a singleton in its sample. In DNA form, the CDR3 reads TGTGCCAGCAGCGTAGAACAGGGGCGGCACTATGGCTACACCTTC. The encoded protein is CASSVEQGRHYGYTF. The rearrangement joins TRBV9 to TRBJ1-2; 7 bases match TRBD1. Germline V gene lookup returns CDR1 SGDLS and CDR2 YYNGEE. V shed 0 bases and J 3 bases; nucleotides not matched to a gene: 5. The CDR3 runs 15 residues.

This CDR3 reads CASSYVDRDPYEQYF. The CDR3 DNA reads TGTGCCAGCAGTTACGTCGACAGGGACCCCTACGAGCAGTACTTC. This rearrangement joins TRBV6-5 to TRBJ2-7, with 7 bases identical to TRBD1. The V segment lost 2 bases and the J segment 2 bases; nucleotides outside the gene matches: 6. The germline gives CDR1 MNHEY, CDR2 SVGAGI. This CDR3 contains 15 residues.

V and J are TRBV6-5 and TRBJ1-4; D may be TRBD1 (6 bases). V was clipped by 4 bases and J by 0 bases, with 12 bases between them. The CDR3 spans 16 residues. Germline loops: CDR1 MNHEY, CDR2 SVGAGI. CDR3 nucleotides: TGTGCCAGCAGTTCCAAACCAGGGGCAACTAATGAAAAACTGTTTTTT. It is translated as CASSSKPGATNEKLFF.

The V gene is TRBV5-1, the J gene TRBJ2-2, with 8 bases lining up with TRBD1. CDR3 length: 15 residues. V lost 4 bases and J lost 3; bases outside the gene matches: 5. Germline CDR1 reads SGHRS; CDR2 reads YFSETQ. The CDR3 spells CASSQGARDTGELFF. The DNA of the CDR3 is TGCGCCAGCAGCCAGGGGGCGCGGGACACCGGGGAGCTGTTTTTT.

The chain combines TRBV11-3 with TRBJ1-1; the match to TRBD1 covers 9 bases. The germline CDR1 and CDR2 sequences are SGHNT and YENEEA. Losses at the gene ends were 5 bases for V and 1 base for J; bases not matched to a gene: 2. The CDR3 is made up of 14 amino acids. The CDR3 DNA reads as TGTGCCAGCAGCACAGGGGGCGGGAACACTGAAGCTTTCTTT. This translates into CASSTGGGNTEAFF.

J is TRBJ2-3 and V is TRBV11-2; TRBD2 matches at 10 bases. There are 15 residues in the CDR3. The V gene's germline CDR1 is SGHAT and CDR2 FQNNGV. V lost 6 bases and J lost 5; bases outside the gene matches: 8. CDR3 sequence (DNA): TGTGCCAGCAGACTTAGCGGGGGGCCGGGAGATACGCAGTATTTT. Amino acids: CASRLSGGPGDTQYF.

This clone appeared once. The V and J genes are TRBV6-5 and TRBJ1-4, with a possible D match to TRBD1 (6 bases). V was shortened by 5 bases and J by 7 bases, with 14 bases between the two germline ends. CDR1 is MNHEY and CDR2 is SVGAGI in the germline V gene. CDR3 length equals 14 residues. The CDR3 DNA reads as TGTGCCAGCAGTAATGACAGGCTTAGTGAAAAACTGTTTTTT. Its protein is CASSNDRLSEKLFF.

The chain has TRBV15 and TRBJ1-2; D may be TRBD1 (6 bases). The germline V and J ends were trimmed by 3 bases and 8 bases, with 10 bases remaining between them. The CDR3 is made up of 12 amino acids. From germline, CDR1 is LNHNV and CDR2 YYDKDF (reference sequence). CDR3 region: CATSRDSQGYTF. The CDR3, as DNA: TGTGCCACCAGCAGGGACAGTCAAGGCTACACCTTC.

The table lists this clone with a few counts. V and J are TRBV11-3 and TRBJ2-1; D is perhaps TRBD2 (5 bases). The CDR3 contains 13 residues. Germline values: CDR1 SGHNT, CDR2 YENEEA. V was pared by 0 bases and J by 12 bases, with 12 bases between. The CDR3 loop reads CASSLDGRGGQFF. Written as DNA, the CDR3 is TGTGCCAGCAGCTTAGACGGCCGCGGAGGGCAGTTCTTC.

V usage is TRBV11-2 and J usage is TRBJ2-2; 7 bases map to TRBD1. This CDR3 contains 14 residues. The V gene end was trimmed by 5 bases and the J gene end by 5 bases; junction bases not matched to a gene: 5. CDR1 is SGHAT and CDR2 is FQNNGV in the germline V gene. The CDR3 DNA reads TGTGCCAGCAGCCCGGGACAGCCGACCGGGGAGCTGTTTTTT. Encoded protein: CASSPGQPTGELFF.

This clone has just a few counts. The J gene is TRBJ2-7, the V gene TRBV6-1; perhaps TRBD2 as D (7 bases). Trimming left V 2 bases short and J 0 bases short, with 14 bases between. Germline V lookup: CDR1 MNHNS, CDR2 SASEGT. This CDR3 region has 16 residues. The CDR3 is CASSERGGDSSYEQYF. In DNA, the CDR3 is TGTGCCAGCAGTGAAAGGGGGGGCGATAGCTCCTACGAGCAGTACTTC.

The rearrangement uses TRBV11-2 and TRBJ2-5, with 10 bases identical to TRBD1. The CDR3 loop spans 17 amino acids. The germline gives CDR1 SGHAT, CDR2 FQNNGV. With V trimmed by 5 bases and J by 3 bases, 12 bases remained unmatched. CDR3 in amino acids: CASSQERDRGLEETQYF. The DNA of the CDR3 is TGTGCCAGCAGCCAAGAGCGGGACAGGGGTTTGGAAGAGACCCAGTACTTC.

The V gene is TRBV20-1, the J gene TRBJ1-2; D is ambiguous. There are 11 residues in the CDR3. The V end lost 1 base, the J end lost 4 bases, and 4 bases lay between the germline ends. Germline CDR1 reads DFQATT; CDR2 reads SNEGSKA (reference sequence). The CDR3 DNA reads TGCAGTGCTAGAGCTATCTATGGCTACACCTTC. Amino acid sequence: CSARAIYGYTF.

This chain uses TRBV10-3 with TRBJ2-5; TRBD1 aligns across 8 bases. V gave up 9 bases and J gave up 1 base; unmatched junction bases: 7. The CDR3 length is 14 residues. Germline assignment: CDR1 ENHRY and CDR2 SYGVKD. The chain's CDR3 is CAINSGQGQETQYF. CDR3 coding DNA: TGTGCCATAAATTCTGGACAGGGCCAAGAGACCCAGTACTTC.

The chain couples TRBV6-6 to TRBJ1-6; weak D call: TRBD1 (6 bases). Germline CDR1 is MNHNY and CDR2 is SVGAGI (reference sequence). V lost 7 bases and J 8 bases, leaving 21 bases between the germline ends. The CDR3 is 16 residues long. The CDR3 coding sequence is TGTGCCAGCATCCCACGGGGGGCAGGAGGTTATTCACCCCTCCACTTT. Amino acids: CASIPRGAGGYSPLHF.

This clone was seen once. The CDR3 region is CASSLTSGGVEQFF. CDR3 in DNA: TGTGCCAGCAGCTTAACTAGCGGGGGAGTAGAGCAGTTCTTC. The chain recombines TRBV7-2 with TRBJ2-1; 11 nucleotides agree with TRBD2. The CDR3 consists of 14 residues. The V gene end was trimmed by 2 bases and the J gene end by 10 bases; junction bases not matched to a gene: 4. Per germline, CDR1 SGHTA and CDR2 FQGNSA.

The CDR3 reads CAIKPGVISYEQYF. The CDR3 DNA reads TGTGCCATCAAACCGGGAGTGATCTCCTACGAGCAGTACTTC. This sequence joins TRBV10-3 and TRBJ2-7, with a weak D call TRBD2 (6 bases). The V gene's germline CDR1 is ENHRY and CDR2 SYGVKD. This CDR3 is built from 14 residues. V was shortened by 7 bases and J by 0 bases, with 13 bases between the two germline ends.

In this sample, this clone turned up a few times. This chain links TRBV7-6 with TRBJ1-2; 11 bases agree with TRBD1. Germline CDR1 and CDR2: SGHVS and FNYEAQ. CDR3 length equals 15 residues. V trimming: 4 bases; J trimming: 8 bases; junction bases outside the gene matches: 9. The CDR3 DNA reads TGTGCCAGCAGCTCGGACTGGACAGGGGGCAGGGGCTACACCTTC. Residues: CASSSDWTGGRGYTF.

The V gene is TRBV30, the J gene TRBJ2-7; TRBD2 matches 8 bases. The V gene end was trimmed by 0 bases and the J gene end by 2 bases; junction bases not matched to a gene: 3. Germline CDR1 reads GTSNPN; CDR2 reads SVGIG (reference sequence). This CDR3 region has 14 residues. The CDR3 protein is CAWSVTSGPYEQYF. CDR3 DNA sequence: TGTGCCTGGAGTGTAACTAGCGGTCCCTACGAGCAGTACTTC.

The J gene is TRBJ2-7, the V gene TRBV4-2, with 9 bases matching TRBD2. Germline CDR1 reads LGHNA; CDR2 reads YNFKEQ. With 0 bases clipped from V and 4 bases from J, the junction kept 10 bases outside the gene matches. The CDR3 spans 17 residues. CDR3 sequence (DNA): TGTGCCAGCAGCCAAGAAGGGCTTCCTAGCGGGGTTTACGAGCAGTACTTC. The encoded protein is CASSQEGLPSGVYEQYF.

The chain is built from TRBV6-5 and TRBJ1-2; D unresolved. This CDR3 comprises 13 residues. Germline V gene lookup returns CDR1 MNHEY and CDR2 SVGAGI. Trimming shortened V by 6 bases and J by 0 bases, and 8 bases separated the two germline ends. DNA for the CDR3: TGTGCCAGCAGCCTTTCGGCTAACTATGGCTACACCTTC. It is translated as CASSLSANYGYTF.

This sequence joins TRBV28 and TRBJ1-1; 9 positions match TRBD1. The CDR3 has 15 amino acids. J was trimmed by 6 bases and V by 3 bases; bases with no gene match: 8. The germline V gene has CDR1 MDHEN and CDR2 SYDVKM. DNA of the CDR3: TGTGCCAGCAGTTTTCCCCTCCGACAGGGGGCTGAAGCTTTCTTT. Amino acid sequence: CASSFPLRQGAEAFF. Variable domain in full (rest from reference TRBV28 and TRBJ1-1): DVKVTQSSRYLVKRTGEKVFLECVQDMDHENMFWYRQDPGLGLRLIYFSYDVKMKEKGDIPEGYSVSREKKERFSLILESASTNQTSMYLCASSFPLRQGAEAFFGQGTRLTVV.

V usage is TRBV4-1 and J usage is TRBJ2-7; 9 nucleotides agree with TRBD1. Trimming took 4 bases from V and 1 from J; bases not matched to a gene: 5. CDR1 and CDR2 from the germline V gene are MGHRA and YSYEKL. CDR3 length: 15 amino acids. The CDR3 DNA sequence: TGCGCCAGCAGCCTGTTGGGACAGGGATCCTACGAGCAGTACTTC. It encodes CASSLLGQGSYEQYF.

This chain joins TRBV29-1 and TRBJ2-3; 8 nucleotides line up with TRBD2. The V gene's germline CDR1 is SQVTM and CDR2 ANQGSEA. There are 14 residues in the CDR3. After removal of 8 bases from V and 0 bases from J, the junction contained 7 bases not matched to a gene. The CDR3, as DNA: TGCAGCCCCGGACTAGCTTTTAGCACAGATACGCAGTATTTT. Its protein product is CSPGLAFSTDTQYF.

The chain carries TRBV5-1 and TRBJ1-6, with D hard to call. V was shortened by 0 bases and J by 0 bases, with 10 bases between the two germline ends. The germline V gene has CDR1 SGHRS and CDR2 YFSETQ. The CDR3 contains 17 residues. CDR3 nucleotide sequence: TGCGCCAGCAGCTTGGCGGTGGGGAGCTCCTATAATTCACCCCTCCACTTT. Protein sequence: CASSLAVGSSYNSPLHF.

The chain carries TRBV7-6 and TRBJ2-2; 8 bases map to TRBD1. J gave up 1 base and V 0 bases, and 1 base lay outside the gene matches. Germline V lookup: CDR1 SGHVS, CDR2 FNYEAQ. CDR3 length: 16 amino acids. The CDR3 sequence is CASSLAQGVNTGELFF. CDR3 coding DNA: TGTGCCAGCAGCTTAGCACAGGGGGTGAACACCGGGGAGCTGTTTTTT.